This T cell receptor beta chain derives from a study of control samples from healthy donors and cancer patients (TCRdb year 2020). Remarks on this clone: Its antigen is not yet known. Base qualities are not provided; no much larger clone lies one nucleotide away.

Library generation was performed with the immunoSEQ multiplex PCR assay. Imported from immuneACCESS, the table was reduced by TCRdb to in-frame sequences with V and J called. These copies leave out some clones; in studies compared against another copy, an unresolved V gene accounts for under half, and the cause of the remainder is not known. The sample has about 160,000 clones on record, 70% to 90% of them singletons. Jointly, the top ten make up more than 10% of the sample. Sequencing was performed on blood. The sequence came from a man under 40 in good health.

DNA sequence: TGCGCCAGCTGGGAGACAGGGTACACAGATACGCAGTATTTT. Its amino acids are CASWETGYTDTQYF. The rearranged chain carries TRBV5-1 and TRBJ2-3; 7 bases in between match TRBD1. The CDR3 runs 14 amino acids, cysteine and phenylalanine included. CDR3 DNA only is kept here, 42 bases in frame from base 1. Compared with germline, V lacks 7 bases and J lacks 2 bases; bases without a gene match: 7. Per the germline V gene, SGHRS is the CDR1 and YFSETQ is the CDR2.